This TCR beta chain was recovered during a study of technical replicates of blood from a few donors. Germline lookup yields CDR1 SGHRS and CDR2 YFSETQ. V was clipped by 1 base and J by 2 bases; unmatched bases: 3. This CDR3 has 15 amino acids. Using immunoSEQ multiplex PCR, the repertoire was profiled, and TCRdb retains in-frame clones only, with some absent. This table has some 50,000 clones, 94% appearing once. What was sequenced was T cells isolated from PBMCs. This clonotype was sampled from a human donor in good health. The rearrangement uses TRBV5-1 and TRBJ1-5; TRBD1 matches 7 bases. The CDR3 loop is CASSLFGQGNQPQHF. The CDR3 nucleotides read TGCGCCAGCAGCTTGTTCGGACAGGGCAATCAGCCCCAGCATTTT.